The TCR beta chain described here comes from a study of blood T cell repertoires in COVID-19. Background on the study: COVID-19 samples from acute and convalescent phases originated in the United States, Italy and Spain.

V trimming: 4 bases; J trimming: 4 bases; junction bases outside the gene matches: 17. Germline V gene sequence: CDR1 MDHEN, CDR2 SYDVKM. The CDR3 is made up of 18 amino acids. The table came from immunoSEQ multiplex PCR; TCRdb's copy has only in-frame clones and leaves some out. The data show about 170,000 clones, more than 70% seen once. The clonotype originates from a woman aged 50 to 60 in a cohort exposed to, infected with or recovered from COVID-19 (not recorded which). The sequenced sample was PBMCs or T cells enriched from blood (not recorded which). V is TRBV28 and J is TRBJ1-2, with TRBD1 identical over 8 bases. The CDR3 reads CASSSAAYMDRAGYGYTF. CDR3 DNA: TGTGCCAGCAGTTCCGCGGCGTACATGGACAGGGCCGGCTATGGCTACACCTTC.